The 32 T cell receptor beta chains given below trace back to one sample, sequenced in a study of CD8 T cells in ankylosing spondylitis. TCRdb recomputed calls from the 5' RACE reads with MiXCR, one row per CDR3 protein. The profile covers 150,000 to 200,000 distinct CDR3 sequences, with 10% to 15% appearing a single time and about 10% taken by the ten largest. The sample taken for sequencing was blood, either unsorted or a sorted T cell fraction (not recorded which). These receptors all stem from a female donor with ankylosing spondylitis or in good health (not recorded which).

This chain links TRBV12-3 or TRBV12-4 with TRBJ1-1; D is unresolved. CDR3 length: 14 residues. V was cut by 2 bases and J by 5 bases, with 12 bases left in between. The CDR3 loop reads CASSLRVFGTEAFF. CDR3 sequence (DNA): TGTGCCAGCAGTTTACGGGTCTTCGGGACTGAAGCTTTCTTT.

This clonotype was found many times. The chain joins TRBV20-1 to TRBJ2-2, with D possibly matching TRBD1 (6 bases). Germline CDR1 reads DFQATT; CDR2 reads SNEGSKA (reference sequence). Trimming took 5 bases from V and 5 from J, leaving 15 bases between them. The length of the CDR3 is 14 residues. CDR3 loop: CSAPGQRGTGELFF. The CDR3 DNA follows: TGCAGTGCTCCAGGGCAAAGGGGGACCGGGGAGCTGTTTTTT.

In the case of this clonotype: Being one base from a much bigger clone, this may be a read error. The chain has TRBV6-1 and TRBJ1-5, with 9 bases matching TRBD1. The germline CDR1 and CDR2 sequences are MNHNS and SASEGT. CDR3 length: 14 amino acids. The CDR3 region has the DNA TGTGCCAGCAGGGGACAGGGTGGGAATCAGCCCCGGCATTTT. Protein sequence: CASRGQGGNQPRHF.

In its sample, this clonotype was seen many times. The chain uses TRBV29-1 and TRBJ2-3; TRBD1 matches 7 bases. CDR3 length: 13 residues. After removal of 6 bases from V and 4 bases from J, the junction contained 7 bases not matched to a gene. CDR1 SQVTM and CDR2 ANQGSEA come from the germline V gene. The CDR3 region is CSVDRAGSDTQYF. CDR3 DNA sequence: TGCAGCGTCGACAGGGCCGGGTCAGATACGCAGTATTTT.

This clonotype was counted many times. The chain recombines TRBV20-1 with TRBJ2-1, with D uncertain. This CDR3 contains 12 residues. The V end was cut by 0 bases, the J end by 9 bases, with 9 bases between. CDR1 is DFQATT, CDR2 SNEGSKA, per germline (reference sequence). The CDR3: CSARESMSEQFF. For the CDR3, the DNA is TGCAGTGCTAGAGAAAGCATGAGTGAGCAGTTCTTC.

The rearrangement uses TRBV5-1 and TRBJ2-7; TRBD1 or TRBD2 may be the D gene (6 bases each). There are 14 residues in the CDR3. Trimming left V 1 base short and J 3 bases short, with 11 bases between. From germline, CDR1 is SGHRS and CDR2 YFSETQ. CDR3 protein: CASSLTGALYEQYF. CDR3 DNA sequence: TGCGCCAGCAGCTTGACGGGGGCTCTCTACGAGCAGTACTTC.

The table lists this clonotype with many counts. CDR3 DNA sequence: TGCGCCAGCAGCCCGGACAGGGGGAACACTGAAGCTTTCTTT. This encodes CASSPDRGNTEAFF. V gene TRBV5-1 combines with J gene TRBJ1-1, with 9 bases lining up with TRBD1. Germline CDR1 is SGHRS and CDR2 is YFSETQ. With 4 bases clipped from V and 1 base from J, the junction kept 2 bases outside the gene matches. CDR3 size: 14 residues. Using reference TRBV5-1 and TRBJ1-1 for the parts outside the CDR3, the full variable domain is KAGVTQTPRYLIKTRGQQVTLSCSPISGHRSVSWYQQTPGQGLQFLFEYFSETQRNKGNFPGRFSGRQFSNSRSEMNVSTLELGDSALYLCASSPDRGNTEAFFGQGTRLTVV.

CDR3 DNA sequence: TGTGCCAGCAGCTTGGAGCAGGGAGGCTCCCTAGCCAAAAACATTCAGTACTTC. As protein: CASSLEQGGSLAKNIQYF. This chain uses TRBV11-2 with TRBJ2-4, with D perhaps TRBD2 (6 bases). CDR1 and CDR2 from the germline V gene are SGHAT and FQNNGV. V lost 3 bases and J 0 bases, leaving 18 bases between the germline ends. This CDR3 region has 18 residues. Using reference TRBV11-2 and TRBJ2-4 for the parts outside the CDR3, the full variable domain is EAGVAQSPRYKIIEKRQSVAFWCNPISGHATLYWYQQILGQGPKLLIQFQNNGVVDDSQLPKDRFSAERLKGVDSTLKIQPAKLEDSAVYLCASSLEQGGSLAKNIQYFGAGTRLSVL.

This clonotype was observed many times. This chain connects TRBV12-3 or TRBV12-4 to TRBJ2-1, with a possible D match to TRBD2 (6 bases). V lost 6 bases and J 4 bases, leaving 16 bases between the germline ends. This CDR3 spans 15 amino acids. CDR3 in DNA: TGTGCCAGCAGATTCGACGGTGGGACTTACAATGAGCAGTTCTTC. It encodes CASRFDGGTYNEQFF.

The chain combines TRBV7-2 with TRBJ2-2; TRBD1 might be the D (5 bases). Trimming pared 0 bases from V and 4 bases from J, leaving 6 bases between. This CDR3 is 14 amino acids long. Germline values: CDR1 SGHTA, CDR2 FQGNSA. CDR3 sequence: CASSLAQGTGELFF. The DNA of the CDR3 is TGTGCCAGCAGCTTAGCGCAGGGCACCGGGGAGCTGTTTTTT.

This clonotype has at least ten counts. The rearrangement uses TRBV3-1 and TRBJ2-5; D gene ambiguous. CDR3 length: 13 residues. Per the germline V gene, CDR1 is LGHDT and CDR2 is YNNKEL (reference sequence). V lost 0 bases and J 4 bases, leaving 6 bases between the germline ends. The DNA of the CDR3 is TGTGCCAGCAGCCAAGAGATTCGAGAGACCCAGTACTTC. This translates into CASSQEIRETQYF.

This clonotype was picked up many times. The rearrangement joins TRBV7-6 to TRBJ1-1; a weak D match, TRBD1 (6 bases). V lost 8 bases to trimming and J lost 1 base, with 14 bases between them. From germline, CDR1 is SGHVS and CDR2 FNYEAQ. The CDR3 is 14 amino acids. CDR3: CASRLDRANTEAFF. CDR3 DNA: TGTGCCAGCCGATTGGACAGAGCGAACACTGAAGCTTTCTTT.

There are many counts of this clonotype. The chain carries TRBV15 and TRBJ1-2, with 8 bases lining up with TRBD1. Per germline, CDR1 LNHNV and CDR2 YYDKDF (reference sequence). This CDR3 has 17 residues. Trimming at V came to 0 bases and at J to 8 bases, leaving 14 bases not matched to a gene. CDR3 sequence reads: CATSRDLISGTGEGYTF. CDR3 bases: TGTGCCACCAGCAGAGATTTAATCAGTGGGACAGGCGAGGGCTACACCTTC.

This clonotype was found many times. The chain joins TRBV20-1 to TRBJ1-1; tentatively, D is TRBD1 (6 bases). Germline CDR1 is DFQATT and CDR2 is SNEGSKA (reference sequence). Trimming took off 3 bases at V and 3 bases at J, with 17 bases between the two ends. The CDR3 runs 15 residues. CDR3 DNA: TGCAGTGCTAGGCCAATTGGGGGGGCCGACACTGAAGCTTTCTTT. Protein sequence: CSARPIGGADTEAFF.

This clonotype occurred many times. The chain uses TRBV7-6 and TRBJ2-2; the D is unclear. With 5 bases removed from V and 6 bases from J, the gap between germline ends came to 22 bases. The CDR3 loop spans 17 amino acids. CDR1 and CDR2 from the germline V gene are SGHVS and FNYEAQ. The chain's CDR3 is CASSLSRPGFSAGELFF. In DNA form, the CDR3 reads TGTGCCAGCAGCCTCTCACGTCCAGGTTTTTCGGCCGGGGAGCTGTTTTTT. The full variable domain, its missing parts supplied by reference TRBV7-6 and TRBJ2-2, is GAGVSQSPRYKVTKRGQDVALRCDPISGHVSLYWYRQALGQGPEFLTYFNYEAQQDKSGLPNDRFSAERPEGSISTLTIQRTEQRDSAMYRCASSLSRPGFSAGELFFGEGSRLTVL.

This sequence joins TRBV29-1 and TRBJ2-7; 8 bases are shared with TRBD1. The CDR3 covers 12 residues. Looked up from germline, CDR1 is SQVTM and CDR2 is ANQGSEA. The CDR3: CSTGQGQSEQYF. The CDR3 DNA sequence: TGCAGTACCGGACAGGGTCAATCCGAGCAGTACTTC.

This clonotype has at least ten counts. This chain uses TRBV20-1 with TRBJ2-7; D could derive from TRBD1 or TRBD2 (5 bases each). The germline V gene encodes CDR1 DFQATT and CDR2 SNEGSKA (reference sequence). V lost 6 bases to trimming and J lost 0 bases, with 12 bases between them. The CDR3 contains 13 residues. The CDR3 here is CSAPGRSSYEQYF. In DNA form, the CDR3 reads TGCAGTGCCCCGGGGCGGTCCTCCTACGAGCAGTACTTC.

In its sample, this clonotype was seen many times. The J gene is TRBJ2-7, the V gene TRBV18; TRBD2 aligns across 8 bases. CDR3 length: 14 amino acids. Germline CDR1 is KGHSH and CDR2 is LQKENI. V shed 3 bases and J 6 bases; nucleotides not matched to a gene: 7. In DNA form, the CDR3 reads TGTGCCAGCTCACCGACAGCGGGGGCTTCCGAGCAGTACTTC. Its translation: CASSPTAGASEQYF. Full variable domain (missing parts from reference TRBV18 and TRBJ2-7): NAGVMQNPRHLVRRRGQEARLRCSPMKGHSHVYWYRQLPEEGLKFMVYLQKENIIDESGMPKERFSAEFPKEGPSILRIQQVVRGDSAAYFCASSPTAGASEQYFGPGTRLTVT.

This clonotype was seen many times. The gene calls are TRBV5-1 and TRBJ1-1; tentative D call: TRBD1 (5 bases). Germline V CDR1 and CDR2: SGHRS, YFSETQ. V was shortened by 3 bases and J by 3 bases, with 12 bases between the two germline ends. The CDR3 contains 14 residues. The CDR3 is CASSSQEGYTEAFF. The CDR3 bases are TGCGCCAGCAGCTCGCAAGAGGGGTACACTGAAGCTTTCTTT. Based on the CDR3 plus reference TRBV5-1 and TRBJ1-1, the full variable domain is KAGVTQTPRYLIKTRGQQVTLSCSPISGHRSVSWYQQTPGQGLQFLFEYFSETQRNKGNFPGRFSGRQFSNSRSEMNVSTLELGDSALYLCASSSQEGYTEAFFGQGTRLTVV.

The chain carries TRBV7-2 and TRBJ2-7; 7 nucleotides match TRBD2. The CDR3 loop spans 13 amino acids. The trim removed 1 base at V and 5 bases at J, leaving 2 bases unmatched. Germline V gene lookup returns CDR1 SGHTA and CDR2 FQGNSA. The CDR3 region has the DNA TGTGCCAGCAGCTTAGGACTAGCTCACGAGCAGTACTTC. As protein: CASSLGLAHEQYF.

The sample holds many counts of this clonotype. The chain couples TRBV7-9 to TRBJ1-1, with TRBD1 matching 7 bases. The CDR3 length is 15 residues. V was clipped by 6 bases and J by 3 bases; unmatched bases: 10. Germline V CDR1 and CDR2: SEHNR, FQNEAQ (reference sequence). CDR3 in DNA: TGTGCCAGCAGTCGAACTGGACAGGCGGACACTGAAGCTTTCTTT. Protein: CASSRTGQADTEAFF.

This clonotype was seen many times. The chain has TRBV10-3 and TRBJ2-5, with D possibly matching TRBD1 (6 bases). The germline V gene has CDR1 ENHRY and CDR2 SYGVKD. Trimming shortened V by 4 bases and J by 1 base, and 10 bases separated the two germline ends. The CDR3 spans 14 residues. The CDR3 loop reads CAISGDNFQETQYF. The CDR3 DNA follows: TGTGCCATCAGTGGGGACAATTTCCAAGAGACCCAGTACTTC.

This clonotype has a handful of counts. This chain joins TRBV6-1 and TRBJ2-2, with D possibly matching TRBD1 (6 bases). V lost 6 bases and J 1 base, leaving 9 bases between the germline ends. CDR1 MNHNS and CDR2 SASEGT come from the germline V gene. There are 14 residues in the CDR3. CDR3 residues: CASRRTVNTGELFF. In nucleotides, the CDR3 is TGTGCCAGCAGACGGACAGTGAACACCGGGGAGCTGTTTTTT.

This clonotype has a count of ten or more. This rearrangement joins TRBV29-1 to TRBJ1-3, with 7 bases that match TRBD1. The germline V gene has CDR1 SQVTM and CDR2 ANQGSEA. V lost 6 bases to trimming and J lost 2 bases; unmatched junction nucleotides: 1. The CDR3 has 12 residues. The DNA of the CDR3 is TGCAGCGTCGGACAGGCTGGAAACACCATATATTTT. This codes for CSVGQAGNTIYF.

A word on this clonotype: A single base separates this from a much larger clone, so it may be a read error. V usage is TRBV6-2 or TRBV6-3 and J usage is TRBJ2-5; D is ambiguous. V lost 4 bases to trimming and J lost 1 base, with 7 bases between them. The germline CDR1 and CDR2 sequences are MNHEY and SVGEGT. This CDR3 has 13 residues. The CDR3 DNA reads TGTGCCAGCAGTTTTGAAGCCCAAGAGACCCAGTACTTC. This translates into CASSFEAQETQYF.

This chain links TRBV19 with TRBJ2-7, with a possible D match to TRBD2 (6 bases). V lost 6 bases and J lost 3, with 18 bases in between. The length of the CDR3 is 15 residues. Looked up from germline, CDR1 is LNHDA and CDR2 is SQIVND (reference sequence). DNA for the CDR3: TGTGCCAGTAGCCTAAGGGACTCCGCTGACTACGAGCAGTACTTC. Amino acid sequence: CASSLRDSADYEQYF. Drawing the rest from reference TRBV19 and TRBJ2-7, the complete variable domain is DGGITQSPKYLFRKEGQNVTLSCEQNLNHDAMYWYRQDPGQGLRLIYYSQIVNDFQKGDIAEGYSVSREKKESFPLTVTSAQKNPTAFYLCASSLRDSADYEQYFGPGTRLTVT.

This clonotype was counted ten times or more. The chain is built from TRBV28 and TRBJ1-1; 8 nucleotides align to TRBD1. In germline, CDR1 is MDHEN, CDR2 SYDVKM. The CDR3 is 14 amino acids. V was pared by 6 bases and J by 3 bases, with 6 bases of the junction left unmatched. The CDR3 nucleotides read TGTGCCAGCAGACCCGGGACAGGACACACTGAAGCTTTCTTT. As protein: CASRPGTGHTEAFF.

This clonotype showed up just a few times. V gene TRBV4-3 combines with J gene TRBJ1-2, with 8 nucleotides matching TRBD1. Germline values: CDR1 LGHNA, CDR2 YSLEER. CDR3 length: 15 amino acids. The trim removed 1 base at V and 4 bases at J, leaving 5 bases unmatched. DNA of the CDR3: TGCGCCAGCAGCCAAGCCCCGGGACAGGTCTATGGCTACACCTTC. Translating it yields CASSQAPGQVYGYTF.

This clonotype was seen at least ten times. This chain links TRBV29-1 with TRBJ1-5, with 8 bases that match TRBD1. The germline CDR1 and CDR2 sequences are SQVTM and ANQGSEA. The CDR3 is 13 amino acids. Trimming removed 6 bases from V and 4 bases from J; junction bases left unmatched: 5. The CDR3 sequence: CSVTTGGNQPQHF. The CDR3, as DNA: TGCAGCGTCACCACAGGGGGAAATCAGCCCCAGCATTTT.

This clonotype showed up many times. V is TRBV29-1 and J is TRBJ1-1; D gene unclear. The V and J ends lost 7 bases and 8 bases respectively, with 17 bases between them. Germline V gene sequence: CDR1 SQVTM, CDR2 ANQGSEA. The CDR3 spans 12 residues. CDR3 region: CSAGGILPEAFF. The CDR3, as DNA: TGCAGCGCAGGAGGGATTTTACCAGAAGCTTTCTTT.

The J gene is TRBJ1-5, the V gene TRBV7-2; the D is unclear. Trimming removed 7 bases at V and 5 bases at J, with 15 bases between. This CDR3 contains 14 residues. Germline V gene sequence: CDR1 SGHTA, CDR2 FQGNSA. The CDR3 is CASNTGPAHQPQHF. Here the CDR3 DNA reads TGTGCCAGCAACACCGGTCCGGCCCATCAGCCCCAGCATTTT.

The chain combines TRBV18 with TRBJ1-6; D uncertain. CDR1 KGHSH and CDR2 LQKENI come from the germline V gene. This CDR3 region has 14 residues. V was clipped by 4 bases and J by 6 bases, with 10 bases between them. CDR3 sequence (DNA): TGTGCCAGCTCACGGACGCGGATTAATTCACCCCTCCACTTT. It encodes CASSRTRINSPLHF.